The entry below describes one TCR beta chain. Germline CDR1 and CDR2: SGHTA and FQGNSA. The CDR3 runs to 16 residues. The germline V and J ends were trimmed by 0 bases and 1 base, with 10 bases remaining between them. The authors' processing: Estimates of nucleated cell counts were drawn from the amplification of reference gene primers. Measured with immunoSEQ multiplex PCR; TCRdb has only the in-frame clones, and not every one. For V, J and clone size, that table is used; D and trimming come from the DNA. The table includes 200,000 or so clones, 65% to 85% detected once. The data derive from a study of blood T cell repertoires in COVID-19. Across the whole study: Spain, Italy and the United States supplied samples that represented acute and convalescent COVID-19. T cells, B-cell-depleted T cells, or PBMCs supplied cDNA or gDNA.

This TCR was sampled from a man aged 55 to 69 with active or convalescent COVID-19. V usage is TRBV7-2 and J usage is TRBJ1-5; D remains ambiguous. Source material: peripheral blood. DNA of the CDR3: TGTGCCAGCAGCTTAGCGACTTGGCAGAGCAATCAGCCCCAGCATTTT. This translates into CASSLATWQSNQPQHF.